This TCR beta chain was sequenced during a study of T cell responses to AZD1222 COVID-19 vaccine. Points from the study as a whole: Targets within unmutated variant regions were reportedly found for nearly half of spike-specific TCRs.

CDR1 and CDR2 from the germline V gene are MNHNY and SVGAGI (reference sequence). Trimming left V 9 bases short and J 9 bases short, with 9 bases between. The CDR3 spans 10 residues. A word on this clone: Its specificity is not known.

TCRdb's copy holds only in-frame clones and misses some; the assay was immunoSEQ multiplex PCR. The sample has nearly 95,000 clones, over 75% seen once. The source is an adult who received the AZD1222 COVID-19 vaccine. Sequencing was performed on peripheral blood, taken 28 days after the second AZD1222 dose. The chain links TRBV6-6 to TRBJ2-1; D unclear. The CDR3 bases are TGTGCCAGTGCGGCCCTTGAGCAGTTCTTC. This codes for CASAALEQFF.